These 9 T cell receptor beta chains originate from one sample sequenced in a study of blood T cells in healthy people across ages. Primers used in a second PCR of roughly 7 to 11 cycles were a sample-barcoded 5' primer and a J-beta primer mix. TCRdb reanalysed the 5' RACE reads using MiXCR and keeps one entry per CDR3 protein. The profile shows about 560,000 distinct CDR3 sequences, roughly a quarter of them singletons. These data were also filed under a second study, of T cells of mothers and their children.

The sequenced material came from blood. These receptors all come from a boy between 2 and 15 years old in good health.

The chain links TRBV30 to TRBJ2-1, with 10 bases that match TRBD2. V was pared by 0 bases and J by 4 bases, with 3 bases of the junction left unmatched. CDR3 length: 15 residues. Germline loops: CDR1 GTSNPN, CDR2 SVGIG (reference sequence). The CDR3 reads CAWSVLAGAYNEQFF. The CDR3 DNA reads as TGTGCCTGGAGTGTTCTAGCGGGAGCGTACAATGAGCAGTTCTTC.

The chain recombines TRBV9 with TRBJ2-2, with 10 bases aligning to TRBD2. The junction had 7 bases not matched to a gene; V was cut back by 0 bases and J by 8 bases. The CDR3 has 16 residues. Germline loops: CDR1 SGDLS, CDR2 YYNGEE. Written as DNA, the CDR3 is TGTGCCAGCAGCGTAGAAGCGGGAGGGGGTGAGGGGGAGCTGTTTTTT. Translating it yields CASSVEAGGGEGELFF.

Notes on this clonotype: An end of the junction differs from the germline gene, which may be a read error. The chain links TRBV29-1 to TRBJ2-2; 8 bases line up with TRBD1. Germline-derived CDR1 and CDR2 are SQVTM and ANQGSEA. This CDR3 is built from 15 residues. The CDR3 DNA reads TGCAGCGCCTTGCCGGGACAGGTTAACACCGGGGAGCTGCTTTTT. Encoded protein: CSALPGQVNTGELLF.

This clonotype showed up just a few times. The chain uses TRBV13 and TRBJ1-2, with TRBD1 matching over 7 bases. The CDR3 length is 14 residues. Germline V gene data show CDR1 as PRHDT and CDR2 as FYEKMQ (reference sequence). Losses at the gene ends were 1 base for V and 7 bases for J; bases not matched to a gene: 6. CDR3 bases: TGTGCCAGCAGCTTAGCTACAGGGGAAAGTGGCTACACCTTC. It yields the protein CASSLATGESGYTF.

The rearrangement links TRBV10-1 to TRBJ2-5; 7 bases match TRBD1. The CDR3 extends over 13 amino acids. Germline V gene sequence: CDR1 WNHNN, CDR2 SYGVQD (reference sequence). V was clipped by 2 bases and J by 7 bases; unmatched bases: 4. DNA of the CDR3: TGCGCCAGCAGTGAGGAGGGGGCGGCGACCCAGTACTTC. Its translation: CASSEEGAATQYF.

The chain is built from TRBV24-1 and TRBJ2-7; 9 bases fit TRBD2. V lost 3 bases and J lost 1; bases outside the gene matches: 6. Germline CDR1 and CDR2: KGHDR and SFDVKD. CDR3 length: 16 amino acids. The CDR3 spells CATSDPTSGRSYEQYF. The CDR3 coding sequence is TGTGCCACCAGTGATCCCACCAGCGGGAGGTCCTACGAGCAGTACTTC.

This chain joins TRBV11-2 and TRBJ2-5, with 10 bases lining up with TRBD2. Germline V lookup: CDR1 SGHAT, CDR2 FQNNGV. The length of the CDR3 is 15 residues. The ends lost 3 bases at V and 1 base at J; junction bases unmatched: 2. The CDR3 coding sequence is TGTGCCAGCAGCTTGAGCGGGGGGGCCCAAGAGACCCAGTACTTC. This sequence encodes CASSLSGGAQETQYF.

This clonotype has a count of ten or more. This rearrangement joins TRBV7-3 to TRBJ2-1; tentatively, D is TRBD2 (6 bases). The CDR3 runs to 16 residues. Germline loops: CDR1 SGHTA, CDR2 FQGTGA. The V end lost 6 bases, the J end lost 4 bases, and 19 bases lay between the germline ends. In DNA form, the CDR3 reads TGTGCCAGCAGTCCGAATCCGGGACTCATGTACAATGAGCAGTTCTTC. Translated: CASSPNPGLMYNEQFF.

This clonotype was found once. The chain uses TRBV14 and TRBJ2-7; D may be TRBD2 (6 bases). The length of the CDR3 is 20 residues. Germline V CDR1 and CDR2: SGHDN, FVKESK. V dropped 1 base and J dropped 3 bases, with 28 bases sitting between them. The CDR3 DNA reads as TGTGCCAGCAGCCAAGTGTGGGGTGCTCCGGGGGAGAAGAGACTCTACGAGCAGTACTTC. The encoded protein is CASSQVWGAPGEKRLYEQYF.